This TCR beta chain was observed in a study of blood T cell repertoires in COVID-19. Unmatched junction bases numbered 7, after V lost 4 bases and J lost 8 bases. Germline V gene data show CDR1 as SEHNR and CDR2 as FQNEAQ (reference sequence). The CDR3 covers 14 residues. The repertoire was sequenced with immunoSEQ multiplex PCR; TCRdb's copy has only in-frame clones and lacks some. The sample contains 40,000 to 55,000 clones, about 81% of which appear only once. The chain employs TRBV7-9 and TRBJ2-1, with TRBD1 identical over 8 bases. The sample comprised peripheral blood. This receptor was identified in a man aged 45-65 years with active COVID-19. The DNA of the CDR3 is TGTGCCAGCAGCTCTCGACAGGGGAGGTATGAGCAGTTCTTC. Amino acid sequence: CASSSRQGRYEQFF.